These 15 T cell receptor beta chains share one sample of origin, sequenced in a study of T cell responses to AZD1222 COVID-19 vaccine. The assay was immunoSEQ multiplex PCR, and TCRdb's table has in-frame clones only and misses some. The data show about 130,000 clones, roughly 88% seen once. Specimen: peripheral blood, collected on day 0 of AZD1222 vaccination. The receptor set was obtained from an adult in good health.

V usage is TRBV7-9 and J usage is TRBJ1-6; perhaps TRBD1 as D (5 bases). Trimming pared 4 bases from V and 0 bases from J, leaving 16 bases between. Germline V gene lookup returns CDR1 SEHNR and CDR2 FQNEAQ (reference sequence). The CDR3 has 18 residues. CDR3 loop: CASSSLPTDSSYNSPLHF. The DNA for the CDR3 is TGTGCCAGCAGCTCCTTACCGACAGACAGCTCCTATAATTCACCCCTCCACTTT.

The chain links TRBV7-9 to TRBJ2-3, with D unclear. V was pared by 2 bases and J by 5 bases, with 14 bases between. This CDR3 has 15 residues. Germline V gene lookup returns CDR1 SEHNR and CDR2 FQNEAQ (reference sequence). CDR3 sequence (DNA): TGTGCCAGCAGCTTATGGTCGGCAGGTGAAGATACGCAGTATTTT. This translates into CASSLWSAGEDTQYF.

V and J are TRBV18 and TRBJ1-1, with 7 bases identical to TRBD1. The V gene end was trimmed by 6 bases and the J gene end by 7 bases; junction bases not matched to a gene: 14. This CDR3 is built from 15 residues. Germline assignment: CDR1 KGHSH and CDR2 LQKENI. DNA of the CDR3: TGTGCCAGCTCCGCCATGGCAGACAGGGTCGGTGAAGCTTTCTTT. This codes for CASSAMADRVGEAFF. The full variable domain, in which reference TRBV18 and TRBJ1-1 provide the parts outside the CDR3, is NAGVMQNPRHLVRRRGQEARLRCSPMKGHSHVYWYRQLPEEGLKFMVYLQKENIIDESGMPKERFSAEFPKEGPSILRIQQVVRGDSAAYFCASSAMADRVGEAFFGQGTRLTVV.

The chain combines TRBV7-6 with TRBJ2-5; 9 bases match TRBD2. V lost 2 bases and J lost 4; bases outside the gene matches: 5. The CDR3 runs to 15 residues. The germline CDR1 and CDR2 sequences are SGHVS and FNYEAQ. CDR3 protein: CASSLLAGPGETQYF. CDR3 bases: TGTGCCAGCAGCTTACTAGCGGGGCCGGGAGAGACCCAGTACTTC.

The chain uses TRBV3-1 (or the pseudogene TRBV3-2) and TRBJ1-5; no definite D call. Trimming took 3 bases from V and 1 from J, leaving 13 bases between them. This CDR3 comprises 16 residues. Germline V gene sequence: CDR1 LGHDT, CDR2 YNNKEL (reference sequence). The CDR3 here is CASSHGVAASNQPQHF. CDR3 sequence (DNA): TGTGCCAGCAGCCATGGGGTCGCAGCCAGCAATCAGCCCCAGCATTTT.

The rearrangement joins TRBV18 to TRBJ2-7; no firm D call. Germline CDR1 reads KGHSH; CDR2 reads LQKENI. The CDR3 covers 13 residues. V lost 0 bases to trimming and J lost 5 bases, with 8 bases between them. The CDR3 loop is CASSPPLRDEQYF. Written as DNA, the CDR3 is TGTGCCAGCTCACCACCTTTGAGAGACGAGCAGTACTTC.

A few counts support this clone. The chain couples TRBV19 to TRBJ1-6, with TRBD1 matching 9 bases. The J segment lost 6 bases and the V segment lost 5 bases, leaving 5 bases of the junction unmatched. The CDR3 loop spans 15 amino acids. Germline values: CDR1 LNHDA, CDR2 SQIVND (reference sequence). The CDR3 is CASSPKGQGNSPLHF. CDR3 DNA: TGTGCCAGTAGTCCCAAGGGACAGGGTAATTCACCCCTCCACTTT.

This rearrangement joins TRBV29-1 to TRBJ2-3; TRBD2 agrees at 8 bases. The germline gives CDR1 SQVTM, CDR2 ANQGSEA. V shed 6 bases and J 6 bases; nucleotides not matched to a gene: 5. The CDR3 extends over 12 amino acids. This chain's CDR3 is CSVGRAGDTQYF. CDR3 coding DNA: TGCAGCGTCGGGAGGGCAGGCGATACGCAGTATTTT.

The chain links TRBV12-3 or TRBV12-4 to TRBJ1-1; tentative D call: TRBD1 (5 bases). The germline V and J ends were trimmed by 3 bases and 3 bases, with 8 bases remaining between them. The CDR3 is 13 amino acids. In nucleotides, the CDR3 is TGTGCCAGCAGTTTTGGCAGGGACACTGAAGCTTTCTTT. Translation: CASSFGRDTEAFF.

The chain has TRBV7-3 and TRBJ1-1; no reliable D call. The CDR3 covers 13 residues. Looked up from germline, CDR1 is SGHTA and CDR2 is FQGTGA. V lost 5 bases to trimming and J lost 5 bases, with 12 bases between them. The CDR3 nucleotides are TGTGCCAGCAGCGAGGGATTAACTACTGAAGCTTTCTTT. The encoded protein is CASSEGLTTEAFF.

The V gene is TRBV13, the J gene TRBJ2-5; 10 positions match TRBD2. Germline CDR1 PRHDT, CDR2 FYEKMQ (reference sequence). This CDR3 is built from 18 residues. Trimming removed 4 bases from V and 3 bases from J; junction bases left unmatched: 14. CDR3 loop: CASSSQHHPLAGEETQYF. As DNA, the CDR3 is TGTGCCAGCAGCTCCCAACACCACCCTCTAGCGGGAGAAGAGACCCAGTACTTC. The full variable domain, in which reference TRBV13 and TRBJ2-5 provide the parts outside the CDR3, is AAGVIQSPRHLIKEKRETATLKCYPIPRHDTVYWYQQGPGQDPQFLISFYEKMQSDKGSIPDRFSAQQFSDYHSELNMSSLELGDSALYFCASSSQHHPLAGEETQYFGPGTRLLVL.

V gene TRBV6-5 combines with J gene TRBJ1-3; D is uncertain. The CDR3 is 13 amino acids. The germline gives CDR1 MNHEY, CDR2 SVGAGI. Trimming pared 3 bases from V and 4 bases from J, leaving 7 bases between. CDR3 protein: CASSYSAGNTIYF. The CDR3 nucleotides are TGTGCCAGCAGTTATAGTGCCGGAAACACCATATATTTT.

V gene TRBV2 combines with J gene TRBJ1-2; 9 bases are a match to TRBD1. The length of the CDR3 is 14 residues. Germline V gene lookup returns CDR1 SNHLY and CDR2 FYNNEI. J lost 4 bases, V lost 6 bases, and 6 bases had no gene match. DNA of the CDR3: TGTGCCAGCAGCTTGGGACAGGGAGTCTATGGCTACACCTTC. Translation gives CASSLGQGVYGYTF.

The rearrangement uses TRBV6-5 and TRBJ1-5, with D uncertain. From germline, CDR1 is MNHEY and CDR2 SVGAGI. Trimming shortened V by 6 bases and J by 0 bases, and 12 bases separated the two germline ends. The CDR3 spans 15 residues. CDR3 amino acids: CASSPERYSNQPQHF. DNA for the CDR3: TGTGCCAGCAGCCCGGAGAGATATAGCAATCAGCCCCAGCATTTT.

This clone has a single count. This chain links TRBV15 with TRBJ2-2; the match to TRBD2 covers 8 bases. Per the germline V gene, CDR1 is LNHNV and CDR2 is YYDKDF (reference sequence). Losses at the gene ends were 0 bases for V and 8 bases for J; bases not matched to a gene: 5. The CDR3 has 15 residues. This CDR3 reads CATSRDRAGAGELFF. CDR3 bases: TGTGCCACCAGCAGAGATCGAGCGGGAGCGGGGGAGCTGTTTTTT.